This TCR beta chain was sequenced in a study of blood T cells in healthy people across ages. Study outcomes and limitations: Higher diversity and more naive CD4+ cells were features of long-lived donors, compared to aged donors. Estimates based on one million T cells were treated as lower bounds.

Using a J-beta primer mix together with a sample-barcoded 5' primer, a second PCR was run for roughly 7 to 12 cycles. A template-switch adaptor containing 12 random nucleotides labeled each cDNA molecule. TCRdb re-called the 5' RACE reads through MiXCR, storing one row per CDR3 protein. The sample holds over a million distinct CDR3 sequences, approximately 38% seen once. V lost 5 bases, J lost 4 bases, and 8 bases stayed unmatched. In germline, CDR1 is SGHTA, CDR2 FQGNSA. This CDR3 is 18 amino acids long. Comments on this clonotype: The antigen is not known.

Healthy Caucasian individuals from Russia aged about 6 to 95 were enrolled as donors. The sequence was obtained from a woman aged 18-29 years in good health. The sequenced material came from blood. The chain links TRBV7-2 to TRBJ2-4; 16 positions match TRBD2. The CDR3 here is CASSTQPGLAGGKNIQYF. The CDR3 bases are TGTGCCAGCAGCACCCAACCGGGACTAGCGGGAGGGAAAAACATTCAGTACTTC.